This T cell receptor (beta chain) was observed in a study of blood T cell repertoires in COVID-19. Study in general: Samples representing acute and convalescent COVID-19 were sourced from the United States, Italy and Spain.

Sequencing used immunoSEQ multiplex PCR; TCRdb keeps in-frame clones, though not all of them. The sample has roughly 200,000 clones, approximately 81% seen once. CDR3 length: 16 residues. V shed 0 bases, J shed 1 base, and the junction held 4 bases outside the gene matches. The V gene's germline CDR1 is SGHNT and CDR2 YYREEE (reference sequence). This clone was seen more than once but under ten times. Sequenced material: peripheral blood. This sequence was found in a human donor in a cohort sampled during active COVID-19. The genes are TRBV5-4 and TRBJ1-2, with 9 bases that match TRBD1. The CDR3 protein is CASSLAGTGINYGYTF. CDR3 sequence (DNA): TGTGCCAGCAGCTTGGCCGGGACAGGGATTAACTATGGCTACACCTTC.